The TCR beta chain described here comes from a study of shared clonotypes between healthy human individuals. Assay used: immunoSEQ multiplex PCR; TCRdb lists only in-frame clones, some missing. The repertoire has hundreds of thousands of clones, 96% of them found once; the top ten carry less than 0.06%. A CD45RA-negative memory subset and a CD45RA+ naive subset were separated from the CD4+ cells. V dropped 4 bases and J dropped 10 bases, with 17 bases sitting between them. CDR3 length: 13 amino acids. Germline CDR1 and CDR2: WNHNN and SYGVQD (reference sequence). The gene calls are TRBV10-1 and TRBJ2-7; D remains ambiguous. This receptor was identified in a woman between 25 and 40 years old in good health. The sample consisted of naive CD4+ T cells sorted from blood. The subset here: CD45RA+ positively selected. The CDR3, as DNA: TGCGCCAGCAGTGTGGCCGGTTCCGCATCACAGTACTTC. This translates into CASSVAGSASQYF.